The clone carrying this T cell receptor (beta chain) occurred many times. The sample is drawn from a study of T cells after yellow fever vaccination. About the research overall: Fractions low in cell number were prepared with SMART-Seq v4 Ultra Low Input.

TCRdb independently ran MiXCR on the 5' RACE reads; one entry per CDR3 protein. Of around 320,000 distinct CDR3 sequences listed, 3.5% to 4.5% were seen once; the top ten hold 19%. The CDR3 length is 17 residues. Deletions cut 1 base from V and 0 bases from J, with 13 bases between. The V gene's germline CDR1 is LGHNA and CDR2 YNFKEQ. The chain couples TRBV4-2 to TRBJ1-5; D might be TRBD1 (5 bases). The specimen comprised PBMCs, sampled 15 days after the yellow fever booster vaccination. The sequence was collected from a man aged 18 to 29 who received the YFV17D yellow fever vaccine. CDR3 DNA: TGTGCCAGCAGCCAAGGGTCGGGGCAGTATAGCAATCAGCCCCAGCATTTT. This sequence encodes CASSQGSGQYSNQPQHF.